The clone carrying this T cell receptor beta chain was counted a few times. The target antigen is unknown. The sample belongs to a study of T cells in Graves' hyperthyroidism and ophthalmopathy. The wider study: The authors collected peripheral blood at initial diagnosis, before any treatment.

Exclusions: uncontrolled infection, other autoimmune disease, pregnancy, lactation. Study-wide findings and caveats: The blood repertoire included most of the expanded thyroid clonotypes above 0.001. Stable hyperthyroidism was separated from ophthalmopathy by a model based on 13 V-J features.

Regions amplified from RNA transcripts were the TCR beta CDR3 regions. The HTBI primer set drove a first-round RT-PCR of the TCR CDR3. One entry per CDR3 protein results from TCRdb running MiXCR on the multiplex PCR reads. The table includes fewer than 400,000 distinct CDR3 sequences, roughly 25% detected once. The sequence derives from a man aged 45-65 years with Graves' hyperthyroidism. The material sequenced was blood.

The chain's CDR3 is CASSRNGGPEQFF. The DNA of the CDR3 is TGTGCCAGTAGTCGGAATGGGGGCCCTGAGCAGTTCTTC. This chain joins TRBV19 and TRBJ2-1, with a possible D match to TRBD1 (6 bases). The CDR3 sequence is 13 residues long. Trimming pared 5 bases from V and 9 bases from J, leaving 14 bases between. CDR1 LNHDA and CDR2 SQIVND come from the germline V gene (reference sequence).